This paragraph reports one T cell receptor beta chain. What it binds is not known. This sample was taken from a study of cytomegalovirus exposure and HLA in healthy donors. About the research overall: HLA-typed donors were the source of approximately 85 million unique TCRs held in an early data release. Caucasian-associated ancestry cluster membership applied to about four fifths of around 400 genotyped donors. Study-wide findings and caveats: When a later analysis compared HLA-associated TCR beta chains with equally common others, the HLA-associated chains turned out to be more clonally expanded and to have lower generation probabilities. Cytomegalovirus-associated TCR beta chains were listed, numbering some 150.

The PCR had 60 Vbeta and 13 Jbeta primers. Clones were read by immunoSEQ multiplex PCR, and TCRdb kept only the in-frame ones, dropping some. The sample carries 89,000 or so clones, 60% to 85% recorded once. V was shortened by 5 bases and J by 5 bases, with 16 bases between the two germline ends. Per the germline V gene, CDR1 is SQVTM and CDR2 is ANQGSEA. The CDR3 runs to 13 residues. This TCR was recovered from a boy aged 5-17 years in good health and CMV-seronegative. The chain couples TRBV29-1 to TRBJ2-7; D is possibly TRBD1 (6 bases). Specimen: PBMCs. The chain's CDR3 is CSVSVTGHDEQYF. CDR3 bases: TGCAGCGTTTCGGTGACAGGACACGACGAGCAGTACTTC.